This T cell receptor (beta chain) was retrieved from a study of T cell repertoires in cytomegalovirus infection. Study-level information: Public TCR beta signatures were indicative of both CMV infection and a matching HLA type.

MiXCR, run by TCRdb on the reads, gives a single entry per CDR3 protein. The sample records over 450,000 distinct CDR3 sequences, approximately 11% being singletons. This clonotype has only a few counts. Its antigen is still unknown. Trimming cost V 2 bases and J 4 bases, with 12 bases left between them. The CDR3 runs to 14 residues. Per germline, CDR1 PRHDT and CDR2 FYEKMQ (reference sequence). General study findings and limits: HLA-C-restricted, CMV-specific TCR beta clonotypes were dominant ex vivo.

This chain connects TRBV13 to TRBJ2-7; D may be TRBD1 (6 bases). The sequenced sample consisted of PBMCs. This receptor was obtained from a human donor in good health (CMV status not recorded). Some clones in this sample may be carry-over from other donors' samples. CDR3 protein: CASSLRDIPYEQYF. Here the CDR3 DNA reads TGTGCCAGCAGCTTACGGGACATACCGTACGAGCAGTACTTC.